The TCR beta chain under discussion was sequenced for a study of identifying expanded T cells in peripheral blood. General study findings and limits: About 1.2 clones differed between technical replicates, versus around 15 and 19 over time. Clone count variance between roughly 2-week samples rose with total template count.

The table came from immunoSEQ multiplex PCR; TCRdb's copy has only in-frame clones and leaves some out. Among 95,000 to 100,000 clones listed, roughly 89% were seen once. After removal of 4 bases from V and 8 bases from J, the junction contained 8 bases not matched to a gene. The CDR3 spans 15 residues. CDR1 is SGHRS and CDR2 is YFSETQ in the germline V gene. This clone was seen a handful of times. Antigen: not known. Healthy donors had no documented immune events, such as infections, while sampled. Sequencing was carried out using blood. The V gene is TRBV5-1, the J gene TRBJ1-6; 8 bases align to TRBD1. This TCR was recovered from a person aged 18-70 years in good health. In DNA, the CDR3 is TGCGCCAGCAGCGCGCAGACAGGGGAGGATTCACCCCTCCACTTT. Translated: CASSAQTGEDSPLHF. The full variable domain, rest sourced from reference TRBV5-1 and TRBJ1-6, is KAGVTQTPRYLIKTRGQQVTLSCSPISGHRSVSWYQQTPGQGLQFLFEYFSETQRNKGNFPGRFSGRQFSNSRSEMNVSTLELGDSALYLCASSAQTGEDSPLHFGNGTRLTVT.